Below are 2 T cell receptor beta chains sequenced from a single sample in a study of human T cells and chemical hapten exposure. TCRdb independently ran MiXCR on the RACE reads; one entry per CDR3 protein. The table shows 300,000 to 450,000 distinct CDR3 sequences, with 5% to 6.5% occurring only once. The time point denotes: pre-sensitization, week 0. The treatment here: therapeutic diphenylcyclopropenone sensitization with weekly scalp DPC. The specimen was whole blood, collected in connection with sensitization to the hapten diphenylcyclopropenone (DPC). The receptors were gathered from a woman aged 18-29 years with alopecia areata. Some clones in this sample may be carry-over from other donors' samples.

This clonotype was counted many times. The rearrangement uses TRBV12-3 or TRBV12-4 and TRBJ2-5, with 7 bases fitting TRBD2. The CDR3 has 13 residues. Trimming cost V 5 bases and J 5 bases; bases outside gene matches: 5. The CDR3 loop reads CASSLRGVETQYF. CDR3 nucleotides: TGTGCCAGCAGTCTCCGGGGGGTTGAGACCCAGTACTTC.

The chain joins TRBV20-1 to TRBJ1-6; 12 bases agree with TRBD1. CDR1 and CDR2 from the germline V gene are DFQATT and SNEGSKA (reference sequence). This CDR3 spans 17 amino acids. V gave up 3 bases and J gave up 9 bases; unmatched junction bases: 12. CDR3 in amino acids: CSASGTGGALGSSPLHF. CDR3 sequence (DNA): TGCAGTGCTAGCGGGACAGGGGGCGCTTTAGGTTCTTCACCCCTCCACTTT.